The next 32 T cell receptor beta chains were all read from a single sample in a study of STAT3 mutations in large granular lymphocyte leukemia. Whole-study results and caveats: Every T-cell large granular lymphocyte leukemia patient had at least one immunodominant TCR beta clonotype.

For these receptors, no antigen is known. Assay: immunoSEQ multiplex PCR; the TCRdb copy retains only in-frame clones and omits some. The table records over 9,000 clones, roughly 85% of them present only once. The sample consisted of peripheral blood mononuclear cells. These receptors all come from a man older than 75 with T-cell large granular lymphocyte leukemia. Some clones in this sample may be carry-over from other donors' samples.

This clone was seen only once. The rearrangement joins TRBV5-1 to TRBJ2-2; 14 nucleotides agree with TRBD2. The germline V gene has CDR1 SGHRS and CDR2 YFSETQ. The CDR3 loop spans 17 amino acids. Trimming at V came to 4 bases and at J to 5 bases, leaving 7 bases not matched to a gene. The CDR3 DNA sequence: TGCGCCAGCAGCCAGACTAGCGGGGGGGCCTTAACCGGGGAGCTGTTTTTT. It encodes CASSQTSGGALTGELFF.

The rearrangement links TRBV19 to TRBJ2-5; possibly TRBD1 for D (6 bases). Looked up from germline, CDR1 is LNHDA and CDR2 is SQIVND (reference sequence). The CDR3 contains 15 residues. V lost 5 bases and J lost 3, with 16 bases in between. The CDR3 nucleotides are TGTGCCAGTAGTGTAGGGACACACGGAAAAGAGACCCAGTACTTC. Translating it yields CASSVGTHGKETQYF.

This clone was seen only once. CDR3 sequence: CASSWGGNQPQHF. CDR3 bases: TGTGCCAGCAGCTGGGGGGGCAATCAGCCCCAGCATTTT. V is TRBV7-9 and J is TRBJ1-5; tentative D call: TRBD1 (5 bases). Deletions cut 4 bases from V and 2 bases from J, with 6 bases between. Per the germline V gene, CDR1 is SEHNR and CDR2 is FQNEAQ (reference sequence). The length of the CDR3 is 13 residues. Full variable domain (rest looked up from reference TRBV7-9 and TRBJ1-5): DTGVSQNPRHKITKRGQNVTFRCDPISEHNRLYWYRQTLGQGPEFLTYFQNEAQLEKSRLLSDRFSAERPKGSFSTLEIQRTEQGDSAMYLCASSWGGNQPQHFGDGTRLSIL.

The chain couples TRBV6-1 to TRBJ1-2; D not resolved. Germline V gene lookup returns CDR1 MNHNS and CDR2 SASEGT. V lost 6 bases to trimming and J lost 3 bases, with 14 bases between them. The CDR3 is 14 residues long. The CDR3 here is CASRDGIGHYGYTF. In DNA form, the CDR3 reads TGTGCCAGCAGGGACGGGATAGGGCACTATGGCTACACCTTC.

J is TRBJ1-1 and V is TRBV5-1; 8 nucleotides line up with TRBD1. CDR3 length: 16 residues. V trimming: 0 bases; J trimming: 1 base; junction bases outside the gene matches: 5. CDR1 is SGHRS, CDR2 YFSETQ, per germline. CDR3 in DNA: TGCGCCAGCAGCTTGGGAATGGGACAGGAGAACACTGAAGCTTTCTTT. This encodes CASSLGMGQENTEAFF.

V is TRBV10-3 and J is TRBJ2-3; the D gene is possibly TRBD2 (5 bases). Germline V gives CDR1 ENHRY, CDR2 SYGVKD. This CDR3 contains 14 residues. The germline V and J ends were trimmed by 10 bases and 0 bases, with 14 bases remaining between them. The CDR3 DNA follows: TGTGCCACTTCGCGGGCCCCTAGCACAGATACGCAGTATTTT. As protein: CATSRAPSTDTQYF.

The gene calls are TRBV27 and TRBJ2-3, with D maybe TRBD1 (6 bases). Germline-derived CDR1 and CDR2 are MNHEY and SMNVEV (reference sequence). V lost 7 bases and J 4 bases, leaving 12 bases between the germline ends. The CDR3 has 13 residues. CDR3 sequence (DNA): TGTGCCAGCACCAGGGGATTAGCAGATACGCAGTATTTT. Translation gives CASTRGLADTQYF.

The chain is built from TRBV7-9 and TRBJ2-7; the match to TRBD2 covers 8 bases. Looked up from germline, CDR1 is SEHNR and CDR2 is FQNEAQ (reference sequence). The CDR3 length is 14 residues. The V and J ends lost 2 bases and 6 bases, in that order; junction bases with no gene match: 6. CDR3 sequence reads: CASSLTGGGPEQYF. CDR3 nucleotides: TGTGCCAGCAGCTTAACCGGGGGGGGCCCCGAGCAGTACTTC.

The J gene is TRBJ2-6, the V gene TRBV27; 11 bases align to TRBD1. The germline V gene has CDR1 MNHEY and CDR2 SMNVEV (reference sequence). The V and J ends lost 5 bases and 0 bases, in that order; junction bases with no gene match: 3. The CDR3 runs to 17 residues. CDR3 sequence reads: CASSPGTGGSGANVLTF. CDR3 in DNA: TGTGCCAGCAGTCCCGGGACAGGGGGCTCTGGGGCCAACGTCCTGACTTTC.

This clone was detected only a few times. The chain is built from TRBV11-2 and TRBJ2-7, with D perhaps assigned TRBD1 or TRBD2 (5 bases each). Trimming shortened V by 5 bases and J by 2 bases, and 10 bases separated the two germline ends. The CDR3 sequence is 13 residues long. The germline V gene encodes CDR1 SGHAT and CDR2 FQNNGV. The chain's CDR3 is CASSREGTYEQYF. The CDR3, as DNA: TGTGCCAGCAGCCGCGAGGGGACCTACGAGCAGTACTTC.

This clone was counted between two and nine times. The rearrangement uses TRBV7-9 and TRBJ1-2; D may be TRBD1 (6 bases). The CDR3 length is 12 residues. The V gene's germline CDR1 is SEHNR and CDR2 FQNEAQ (reference sequence). With 3 bases removed from V and 8 bases from J, the gap between germline ends came to 10 bases. CDR3 sequence: CASSFNREGYTF. The CDR3 bases are TGTGCCAGCAGCTTTAACAGGGAGGGCTACACCTTC.

This clone has more than one count but fewer than ten. The rearrangement uses TRBV6-6 and TRBJ2-2; tentative D call: TRBD2 (6 bases). The V end was cut by 7 bases, the J end by 5 bases, with 17 bases between. The CDR3 contains 15 residues. Germline V CDR1 and CDR2: MNHNY, SVGAGI (reference sequence). This CDR3 reads CASTTWGDGTGELFF. DNA of the CDR3: TGTGCCAGCACTACCTGGGGGGATGGGACCGGGGAGCTGTTTTTT.

The rearrangement links TRBV9 to TRBJ1-3, with TRBD1 as a possible D gene (6 bases). With 4 bases removed from V and 0 bases from J, the gap between germline ends came to 17 bases. The V gene's germline CDR1 is SGDLS and CDR2 YYNGEE. This CDR3 region has 17 residues. The CDR3 is CASSTQDSGHSGNTIYF. CDR3 DNA sequence: TGTGCCAGCAGCACCCAGGACAGCGGCCACTCTGGAAACACCATATATTTT.

The chain carries TRBV7-8 and TRBJ2-5; D may correspond to TRBD1 or TRBD2 (5 bases each). Germline V lookup: CDR1 SGHVS, CDR2 FQNEAQ. V was pared by 7 bases and J by 5 bases, with 8 bases between. This CDR3 contains 11 residues. CDR3 protein: CASTGRETQYF. The CDR3 DNA sequence: TGTGCCAGCACGGGGCGGGAGACCCAGTACTTC.

The gene calls are TRBV11-2 and TRBJ2-2; no clear D. V lost 2 bases to trimming and J lost 0 bases, with 4 bases between them. In germline, CDR1 is SGHAT, CDR2 FQNNGV. The CDR3 extends over 14 amino acids. As DNA, the CDR3 is TGTGCCAGCAGCTTATTTTCGAACACCGGGGAGCTGTTTTTT. Translation gives CASSLFSNTGELFF.

The CDR3 DNA reads TGTGCCAGCAGTGATATCCCGGGGGGATTTGGGGAGCAGTACTTC. It translates to CASSDIPGGFGEQYF. The V call is TRBV2, the J call TRBJ2-7; TRBD2 agrees at 7 bases. Unmatched junction bases numbered 12, after V lost 3 bases and J lost 7 bases. The CDR3 extends over 15 amino acids. Germline V gene lookup returns CDR1 SNHLY and CDR2 FYNNEI.

This chain joins TRBV4-2 and TRBJ1-4; D may be TRBD1 (5 bases). The CDR3 totals 15 residues. The germline gives CDR1 LGHNA, CDR2 YNFKEQ. Trimming pared 0 bases from V and 4 bases from J, leaving 9 bases between. CDR3 loop: CASSQDGGGNEKLFF. CDR3 DNA sequence: TGTGCCAGCAGCCAAGATGGGGGAGGTAATGAAAAACTGTTTTTT.

The J gene is TRBJ1-3, the V gene TRBV13; possible D gene TRBD1, 5 bases. CDR1 is PRHDT and CDR2 is FYEKMQ in the germline V gene (reference sequence). The CDR3 is 15 residues long. V was trimmed by 5 bases and J by 0 bases, leaving 11 bases between them. The CDR3 DNA is TGTGCCAGCAGCCACAGGCCATACTCTGGAAACACCATATATTTT. It codes for CASSHRPYSGNTIYF.

The chain couples TRBV27 to TRBJ1-2; no clear D. Germline V CDR1 and CDR2: MNHEY, SMNVEV (reference sequence). Trimming cost V 2 bases and J 0 bases, with 4 bases left between them. The CDR3 has 13 amino acids. In nucleotides, the CDR3 is TGTGCCAGCAGTTTAAGGGCTAACTATGGCTACACCTTC. It encodes CASSLRANYGYTF.

At least ten counts were recorded for this clone. The rearrangement joins TRBV6-5 to TRBJ2-7; tentatively, D is TRBD1 or TRBD2 (5 bases each). CDR3 size: 12 residues. The V gene lost 2 bases and the J gene lost 6 bases, with 8 bases spanning the gap. The germline CDR1 and CDR2 sequences are MNHEY and SVGAGI. CDR3 loop: CASSYGAGEQYF. The DNA of the CDR3 is TGTGCCAGCAGTTACGGGGCGGGCGAGCAGTACTTC.

A few counts support this clone. The CDR3 sequence: CASNLQGIGADTQYF. In nucleotides, the CDR3 is TGTGCCAGCAACCTACAGGGAATCGGGGCAGATACGCAGTATTTT. The rearrangement links TRBV2 to TRBJ2-3; weak D call: TRBD1 (6 bases). The V and J ends lost 7 bases and 4 bases respectively, with 18 bases between them. The CDR3 spans 15 residues. Per germline, CDR1 SNHLY and CDR2 FYNNEI.

There are a few counts of this clone. The V and J genes are TRBV18 and TRBJ2-1, with D maybe TRBD2 (6 bases). The germline V gene has CDR1 KGHSH and CDR2 LQKENI. This CDR3 contains 15 residues. The V gene lost 0 bases and the J gene lost 10 bases, with 16 bases spanning the gap. CDR3 amino acids: CASSPPRGIHTEQFF. DNA of the CDR3: TGTGCCAGCTCACCACCACGGGGGATCCACACCGAGCAGTTCTTC.

This chain links TRBV7-9 with TRBJ2-3, with D tentatively TRBD1 (6 bases). The CDR3 extends over 15 amino acids. Germline V lookup: CDR1 SEHNR, CDR2 FQNEAQ (reference sequence). With 3 bases removed from V and 1 base from J, the gap between germline ends came to 11 bases. The CDR3 nucleotides read TGTGCCAGCAGCTTTTCAGGGGTGGGCACAGATACGCAGTATTTT. It translates to CASSFSGVGTDTQYF. Filled out from reference TRBV7-9 and TRBJ2-3, the complete variable domain reads DTGVSQNPRHKITKRGQNVTFRCDPISEHNRLYWYRQTLGQGPEFLTYFQNEAQLEKSRLLSDRFSAERPKGSFSTLEIQRTEQGDSAMYLCASSFSGVGTDTQYFGPGTRLTVL.

The chain links TRBV18 to TRBJ2-5; 14 nucleotides align to TRBD2. V lost 5 bases, J lost 2 bases, and 7 bases stayed unmatched. CDR1 and CDR2 from the germline V gene are KGHSH and LQKENI. There are 17 residues in the CDR3. Here the CDR3 DNA reads TGTGCCAGCTCAGCCGGACTAGCGGGGGGACCTCAAGAGACCCAGTACTTC. Translation: CASSAGLAGGPQETQYF.

The gene calls are TRBV5-6 and TRBJ2-1; D is possibly TRBD2 (7 bases). Germline V gene sequence: CDR1 SGHDT, CDR2 YYEEEE. The CDR3 totals 17 residues. Between the trimmed V and J ends, which lost 3 bases and 5 bases, there was a span of 21 bases. CDR3 nucleotide sequence: TGTGCCAGCAGCTCAGGGGAGGGGTTTTGGCCTCACAATGAGCAGTTCTTC. Translated, it gives CASSSGEGFWPHNEQFF.

This chain joins TRBV28 and TRBJ1-1; D is perhaps TRBD1 (6 bases). The ends were cut back, 7 bases at V and 4 bases at J, with 22 bases in the middle. The CDR3 sequence is 16 residues long. Germline values: CDR1 MDHEN, CDR2 SYDVKM. The CDR3 bases are TGTGCCAGCACTAGGATGGGGGGGGCGCGGAGCACTGAAGCTTTCTTT. This sequence encodes CASTRMGGARSTEAFF. The variable domain in full, completed from reference TRBV28 and TRBJ1-1, reads DVKVTQSSRYLVKRTGEKVFLECVQDMDHENMFWYRQDPGLGLRLIYFSYDVKMKEKGDIPEGYSVSREKKERFSLILESASTNQTSMYLCASTRMGGARSTEAFFGQGTRLTVV.

The chain employs TRBV7-2 and TRBJ2-3; TRBD1 is a possible D gene (6 bases). CDR1 and CDR2 from the germline V gene are SGHTA and FQGNSA. The CDR3 length is 14 residues. V was trimmed by 8 bases and J by 0 bases, leaving 12 bases between them. The CDR3 region is CASSKQGSTDTQYF. The CDR3 DNA reads as TGTGCCAGCTCCAAACAGGGTAGCACAGATACGCAGTATTTT.

This clone turned up a few times. The chain recombines TRBV30 with TRBJ1-5; D is possibly TRBD1 (5 bases). Germline loops: CDR1 GTSNPN, CDR2 SVGIG (reference sequence). The CDR3 is 14 amino acids. The V and J ends lost 1 base and 9 bases respectively, with 16 bases between them. The CDR3 nucleotides read TGTGCCTGGAGTGCACGGGGGACTGTTCCGCCCCAGCATTTT. It specifies CAWSARGTVPPQHF.

The rearrangement joins TRBV30 to TRBJ1-1; tentatively, D is TRBD1 (5 bases). The V gene's germline CDR1 is GTSNPN and CDR2 SVGIG (reference sequence). The CDR3 is 14 amino acids. Trimming removed 3 bases from V and 0 bases from J, with 11 bases in between. CDR3: CAWRSGRVNTEAFF. In nucleotides, the CDR3 is TGTGCCTGGAGATCGGGGCGAGTGAACACTGAAGCTTTCTTT.

The chain has TRBV5-1 and TRBJ1-1, with D maybe TRBD1 (5 bases). V was cut by 0 bases and J by 5 bases, with 17 bases left in between. CDR3 length equals 16 residues. Germline CDR1 is SGHRS and CDR2 is YFSETQ. The CDR3 loop is CASSLGAGIGRTEAFF. The DNA for the CDR3 is TGCGCCAGCAGCTTGGGTGCAGGGATAGGTCGGACTGAAGCTTTCTTT.

V gene TRBV7-2 combines with J gene TRBJ1-6; TRBD1 aligns across 12 bases. V shed 6 bases and J 10 bases; nucleotides not matched to a gene: 7. Per the germline V gene, CDR1 is SGHTA and CDR2 is FQGNSA. The CDR3 runs 15 residues. Here the CDR3 DNA reads TGTGCCAGCAGTTCCGGGACAGGGGGCCGCTCACCCCTCCACTTT. It yields the protein CASSSGTGGRSPLHF.

J is TRBJ2-5 and V is TRBV18; 7 positions agree with TRBD1. This CDR3 is built from 15 residues. Germline values: CDR1 KGHSH, CDR2 LQKENI. V trimming: 2 bases; J trimming: 4 bases; junction bases outside the gene matches: 7. In DNA, the CDR3 is TGTGCCAGCTCACCAAGGGTCGCAGGGGGAGAGACCCAGTACTTC. Its translation: CASSPRVAGGETQYF.